The 5 T cell receptor beta chains below all came from one sample that was sequenced in a study of shared clonotypes between healthy human individuals. Some clones are missing from TCRdb's copy, which holds only in-frame ones; the method was immunoSEQ multiplex PCR. The profile shows around 2,100,000 clones, less than 95% of them singletons. In the naive CD8 group, cells lacked CD45RO and were positively selected for CCR7, so terminally differentiated effector memory CD45RA+ cells were left out. Input material: naive CD8+ T cells sorted from blood. These receptors were taken from a man aged 18-30 years in good health.

The chain recombines TRBV7-2 with TRBJ2-7; tentatively, D is TRBD2 (6 bases). The CDR3 length is 15 residues. Trimming cost V 5 bases and J 0 bases, with 14 bases left between them. Germline-derived CDR1 and CDR2 are SGHTA and FQGNSA. CDR3 sequence (DNA): TGTGCCAGCAGCAGTTGGGACTCACTCTCCTACGAGCAGTACTTC. Translated, it gives CASSSWDSLSYEQYF.

The chain employs TRBV10-3 and TRBJ2-5, with a weak D call TRBD2 (5 bases). Germline V gives CDR1 ENHRY, CDR2 SYGVKD. V was trimmed by 5 bases and J by 1 base, leaving 20 bases between them. CDR3 length: 17 residues. The CDR3 nucleotides read TGTGCCATCAGTTCTCCCTCCCTGCGGGCAACCCAAGAGACCCAGTACTTC. Protein product: CAISSPSLRATQETQYF.

Regarding this clone: Other DNA sequences in the same sample also yield this CDR3. This chain uses TRBV4-1 with TRBJ2-3, with 13 bases lining up with TRBD2. CDR3 length: 16 amino acids. CDR1 and CDR2 from the germline V gene are MGHRA and YSYEKL. J gave up 2 bases and V 3 bases, and 2 bases lay outside the gene matches. The CDR3 DNA reads as TGCGCCAGCAGCCAGGGACTAGCGGGATACACAGATACGCAGTATTTT. Translating gives CASSQGLAGYTDTQYF.

The chain couples TRBV5-6 to TRBJ2-1; no clear D. Between the trimmed V and J ends, which lost 1 base and 2 bases, there was a span of 13 bases. CDR1 SGHDT and CDR2 YYEEEE come from the germline V gene. The CDR3 spans 16 residues. The CDR3 DNA reads TGTGCCAGCAGCTTGCTTAACCGCCTAACCTACAATGAGCAGTTCTTC. It encodes CASSLLNRLTYNEQFF.

V gene TRBV27 combines with J gene TRBJ2-6; D might be TRBD1 (6 bases). Trimming stripped 7 bases from V and 0 bases from J, with 13 bases between. CDR3 length equals 16 residues. The V gene's germline CDR1 is MNHEY and CDR2 SMNVEV (reference sequence). The DNA of the CDR3 is TGTGCCAGCACCCCGACAGGCTACTCTGGGGCCAACGTCCTGACTTTC. This translates into CASTPTGYSGANVLTF.